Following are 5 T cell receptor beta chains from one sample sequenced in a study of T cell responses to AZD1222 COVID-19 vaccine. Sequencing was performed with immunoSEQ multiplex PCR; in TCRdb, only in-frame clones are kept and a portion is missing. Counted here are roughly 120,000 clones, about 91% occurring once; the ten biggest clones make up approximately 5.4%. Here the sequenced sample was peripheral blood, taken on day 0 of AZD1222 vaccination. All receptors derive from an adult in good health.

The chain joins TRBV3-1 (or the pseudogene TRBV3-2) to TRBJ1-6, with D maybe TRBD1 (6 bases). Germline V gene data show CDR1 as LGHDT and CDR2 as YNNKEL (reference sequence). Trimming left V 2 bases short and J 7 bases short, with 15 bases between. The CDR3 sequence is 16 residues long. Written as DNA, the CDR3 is TGTGCCAGCAGCCAAATTCAGGGGACGGCCAATTCACCCCTCCACTTT. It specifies CASSQIQGTANSPLHF.

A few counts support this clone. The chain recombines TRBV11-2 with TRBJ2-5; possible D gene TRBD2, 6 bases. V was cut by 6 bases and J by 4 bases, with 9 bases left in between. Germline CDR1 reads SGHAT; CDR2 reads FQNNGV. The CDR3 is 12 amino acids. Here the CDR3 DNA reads TGTGCCAGCAGGTGGGACTCAGAGACCCAGTACTTC. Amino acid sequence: CASRWDSETQYF.

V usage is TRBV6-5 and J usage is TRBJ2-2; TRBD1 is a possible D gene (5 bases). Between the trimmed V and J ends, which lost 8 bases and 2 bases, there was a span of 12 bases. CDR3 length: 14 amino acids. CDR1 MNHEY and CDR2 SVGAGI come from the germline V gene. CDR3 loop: CASAQGPNTGELFF. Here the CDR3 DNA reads TGTGCCAGCGCGCAGGGTCCTAACACCGGGGAGCTGTTTTTT.

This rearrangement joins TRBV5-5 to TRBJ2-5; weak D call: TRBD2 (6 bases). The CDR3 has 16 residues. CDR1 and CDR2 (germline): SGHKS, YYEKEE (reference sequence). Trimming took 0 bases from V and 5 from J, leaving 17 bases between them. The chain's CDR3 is CASSLGPQVEGETQYF. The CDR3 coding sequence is TGTGCCAGCAGCTTGGGACCACAGGTGGAGGGGGAGACCCAGTACTTC.

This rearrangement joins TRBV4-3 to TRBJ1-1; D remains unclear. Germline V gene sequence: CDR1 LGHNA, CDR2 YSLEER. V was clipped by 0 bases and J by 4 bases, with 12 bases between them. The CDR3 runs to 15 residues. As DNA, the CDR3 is TGCGCCAGCAGCCAAGATATGGAGGGAGCCACTGAAGCTTTCTTT. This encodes CASSQDMEGATEAFF.